This T cell receptor beta chain was sequenced during a study of shared clonotypes between healthy human individuals. Assay used: immunoSEQ multiplex PCR; TCRdb lists only in-frame clones, some missing. The sample contains some 2,100,000 clones, approximately 94% of which appear only once. The germline CDR1 and CDR2 sequences are SGHRS and YFSETQ. Trimming pared 2 bases from V and 4 bases from J, leaving 9 bases between. This CDR3 is 13 amino acids long. As for this clone: In the same sample, other DNA sequences code for this CDR3.

Positive CCR7 selection of CD45RO-negative cells yielded the naive CD8 cells, and terminally differentiated effector memory CD45RA+ cells were excluded. There were no recent acute infections or vaccinations among the donors, who were healthy HIV-negative adults. The study drew all its donors from Caucasian adults living in Nashville, Tennessee. The sequenced sample consisted of naive CD8+ T cells from PBMCs. The gene calls are TRBV5-1 and TRBJ1-1; D possibly corresponds to TRBD1 (5 bases). This receptor was obtained from a man aged 18-30 years in good health. Some clones in this sample may be carry-over from other donors' samples. The CDR3 sequence is CASSFGAGTEAFF. The CDR3 coding sequence is TGCGCCAGCAGCTTCGGGGCGGGCACTGAAGCTTTCTTT.